The 25 T cell receptor beta chains below come from one sample, sequenced in a study of CD8 T cells in Susac syndrome. The RNA input was about 0.5 to 1 ug, and it was reverse transcribed with random hexamers. TCRdb passed the immunoSEQ multiplex PCR reads through MiXCR, listing each CDR3 protein once. The sample holds under 250,000 distinct CDR3 sequences, 94% seen once. Sequences were obtained from CD4+ T cells from PBMCs. Receptors were obtained from a human donor with Susac syndrome.

CDR3 loop: CASSPGAGAVQPQHF. The CDR3 nucleotides are TGCGCCAGCAGCCCCGGAGCAGGGGCCGTTCAGCCCCAGCATTTT. This chain uses TRBV5-1 with TRBJ1-5; D possibly corresponds to TRBD1 (6 bases). CDR1 is SGHRS and CDR2 is YFSETQ in the germline V gene. Deletions cut 4 bases from V and 6 bases from J, with 17 bases between. The CDR3 loop spans 15 amino acids.

The chain employs TRBV24-1 and TRBJ1-1; D remains ambiguous. The CDR3 is made up of 12 amino acids. V gave up 5 bases and J gave up 3 bases, with 6 bases separating them. Germline CDR1 reads KGHDR; CDR2 reads SFDVKD. The CDR3 spells CATSGQDTEAFF. CDR3 nucleotide sequence: TGTGCCACCAGTGGGCAGGACACTGAAGCTTTCTTT.

The chain links TRBV4-3 to TRBJ1-2; maybe TRBD1 (5 bases). Trimming shortened V by 1 base and J by 4 bases, and 13 bases separated the two germline ends. The CDR3 is 15 amino acids. In germline, CDR1 is LGHNA, CDR2 YSLEER. CDR3 sequence reads: CASSQGGASGYGYTF. For the CDR3, the DNA is TGCGCCAGCAGCCAAGGCGGGGCGTCTGGCTATGGCTACACCTTC.

The V and J genes are TRBV5-1 and TRBJ2-1, with 13 bases aligning to TRBD2. This CDR3 is 16 amino acids long. From germline, CDR1 is SGHRS and CDR2 YFSETQ. Trimming took 4 bases from V and 1 from J; bases not matched to a gene: 2. The CDR3 bases are TGCGCCAGCAGCCTGACTAGCGGGGGGTCCTACAATGAGCAGTTCTTC. Protein sequence: CASSLTSGGSYNEQFF.

V and J are TRBV20-1 and TRBJ1-1; 7 bases fit TRBD1. The CDR3 spans 16 residues. Looked up from germline, CDR1 is DFQATT and CDR2 is SNEGSKA (reference sequence). V gave up 0 bases and J gave up 0 bases; unmatched junction bases: 7. The CDR3 region is CSARDARTGLNTEAFF. The CDR3, as DNA: TGCAGTGCTAGAGATGCAAGGACAGGCCTGAACACTGAAGCTTTCTTT.

This chain joins TRBV6-2 or TRBV6-3 and TRBJ2-7; no definite D call. The CDR3 is 16 residues long. The germline V gene has CDR1 MNHEY and CDR2 SVGEGT. V was clipped by 1 base and J by 3 bases, with 16 bases between them. The DNA of the CDR3 is TGTGCCAGCAGTTACTTCGCGGACGTTCGAAACTACGAGCAGTACTTC. Encoded protein: CASSYFADVRNYEQYF.

The chain has TRBV6-2 or TRBV6-3 and TRBJ2-5; D unclear. Germline lookup yields CDR1 MNHEY and CDR2 SVGEGT. This CDR3 has 13 amino acids. V lost 2 bases, J lost 0 bases, and 4 bases lay in between. The CDR3 spells CASSYAYQETQYF. CDR3 in DNA: TGTGCCAGCAGTTACGCGTACCAAGAGACCCAGTACTTC.

This rearrangement joins TRBV5-1 to TRBJ1-1; 7 positions match TRBD1. V trimming: 1 base; J trimming: 4 bases; junction bases outside the gene matches: 4. This CDR3 is 14 amino acids long. The V gene's germline CDR1 is SGHRS and CDR2 YFSETQ. This CDR3 reads CASSLLTGTTEAFF. The CDR3, as DNA: TGCGCCAGCAGCTTGCTGACAGGGACCACTGAAGCTTTCTTT.

The gene calls are TRBV28 and TRBJ2-5; D assignment may be TRBD1 or TRBD2 (7 bases each). V was pared by 5 bases and J by 4 bases, with 14 bases between. CDR3 length: 14 residues. Germline V CDR1 and CDR2: MDHEN, SYDVKM. In DNA form, the CDR3 reads TGTGCCAGCAGTCGACAGGGAGGGAGAGAGACCCAGTACTTC. Its protein product is CASSRQGGRETQYF.

V and J are TRBV9 and TRBJ1-3; D gene uncertain. This CDR3 has 16 residues. The V gene's germline CDR1 is SGDLS and CDR2 YYNGEE. The V and J ends lost 4 bases and 4 bases respectively, with 18 bases between them. CDR3 amino acids: CASSPTATSPGNTIYF. CDR3 DNA sequence: TGTGCCAGCAGCCCCACCGCGACAAGCCCCGGAAACACCATATATTTT.

The rearrangement links TRBV5-4 to TRBJ1-1, with a possible D match to TRBD1 (6 bases). The CDR3 covers 14 residues. Germline loops: CDR1 SGHNT, CDR2 YYREEE (reference sequence). The V and J ends lost 4 bases and 2 bases respectively, with 12 bases between them. CDR3 DNA: TGTGCCAGCAGCCAACAGGGCTTTAACACTGAAGCTTTCTTT. Its translation is CASSQQGFNTEAFF.

The gene calls are TRBV29-1 and TRBJ1-5; TRBD1 is a possible D gene (6 bases). This CDR3 has 14 amino acids. V lost 7 bases to trimming and J lost 2 bases, with 15 bases between them. Per the germline V gene, CDR1 is SQVTM and CDR2 is ANQGSEA. The CDR3 coding sequence is TGCAGCGCTGACGTGGCAGGGGGCAATCAGCCCCAGCATTTT. Amino acids: CSADVAGGNQPQHF.

The V call is TRBV30, the J call TRBJ1-6; D call uncertain. The ends were cut back, 3 bases at V and 0 bases at J, with 9 bases in the middle. This CDR3 has 15 amino acids. Germline V CDR1 and CDR2: GTSNPN, SVGIG (reference sequence). CDR3 sequence reads: CAWSADGSYNSPLHF. In DNA, the CDR3 is TGTGCCTGGAGCGCGGACGGCTCCTATAATTCACCCCTCCACTTT.

The CDR3 spells CSVEELAGGPDTQYF. CDR3 coding DNA: TGCAGCGTTGAAGAACTAGCGGGGGGCCCAGATACGCAGTATTTT. This chain connects TRBV29-1 to TRBJ2-3; 12 nucleotides agree with TRBD2. Germline assignment: CDR1 SQVTM and CDR2 ANQGSEA. Trimming at V came to 0 bases and at J to 4 bases, leaving 2 bases not matched to a gene. This CDR3 comprises 15 residues.

The V gene is TRBV2, the J gene TRBJ2-5, with unresolved D. Germline values: CDR1 SNHLY, CDR2 FYNNEI. The CDR3 runs to 14 residues. The V end was cut by 6 bases, the J end by 3 bases, with 14 bases between. DNA of the CDR3: TGTGCCAGCAGGCTGGCAGGAGATGAAGAGACCCAGTACTTC. It yields the protein CASRLAGDEETQYF.

The chain links TRBV6-2 or TRBV6-3 to TRBJ2-7; no clear D. In germline, CDR1 is MNHEY, CDR2 SVGEGT. Trimming stripped 2 bases from V and 1 base from J, with 9 bases between. The CDR3 totals 14 residues. This CDR3 is CASSYGRLSYEQYF. The CDR3 bases are TGTGCCAGCAGTTACGGTCGGCTTTCCTACGAGCAGTACTTC.

This sequence joins TRBV20-1 and TRBJ1-2; tentatively, D is TRBD1 (6 bases). The CDR3 loop spans 13 amino acids. The V gene lost 5 bases and the J gene lost 4 bases, with 14 bases spanning the gap. The V gene's germline CDR1 is DFQATT and CDR2 SNEGSKA (reference sequence). This CDR3 is CSAVPRGGYGYTF. For the CDR3, the DNA is TGCAGTGCTGTCCCCAGGGGCGGCTATGGCTACACCTTC.

The chain carries TRBV9 and TRBJ2-3; no reliable D call. The CDR3 spans 14 residues. In germline, CDR1 is SGDLS, CDR2 YYNGEE. V was shortened by 0 bases and J by 5 bases, with 10 bases between the two germline ends. CDR3 sequence: CASSVGPGGDTQYF. The CDR3 DNA follows: TGTGCCAGCAGCGTAGGTCCCGGTGGAGATACGCAGTATTTT. The variable domain in full, completed from reference TRBV9 and TRBJ2-3, reads DSGVTQTPKHLITATGQRVTLRCSPRSGDLSVYWYQQSLDQGLQFLIQYYNGEERAKGNILERFSAQQFPDLHSELNLSSLELGDSALYFCASSVGPGGDTQYFGPGTRLTVL.

The gene calls are TRBV6-4 and TRBJ1-5, with 9 bases matching TRBD1. The CDR3 runs to 20 residues. Trimming removed 0 bases from V and 2 bases from J; junction bases left unmatched: 14. The germline gives CDR1 MRHNA, CDR2 SNTAGT. The CDR3 DNA reads as TGTGCCAGCAGTGACTCGGTGGTACAGGGGGCGGTCTATCGCAATCAGCCCCAGCATTTT. This codes for CASSDSVVQGAVYRNQPQHF.

The chain recombines TRBV30 with TRBJ2-5, with D perhaps matching TRBD2 (5 bases). This CDR3 is built from 13 residues. The V gene's germline CDR1 is GTSNPN and CDR2 SVGIG (reference sequence). Trimming left V 4 bases short and J 5 bases short, with 14 bases between. The CDR3 spells CAWISGEGETQYF. DNA of the CDR3: TGTGCCTGGATCAGCGGCGAGGGCGAGACCCAGTACTTC.

This chain uses TRBV20-1 with TRBJ2-5; 10 bases map to TRBD2. This CDR3 has 16 residues. In germline, CDR1 is DFQATT, CDR2 SNEGSKA (reference sequence). V gave up 6 bases and J gave up 4 bases; unmatched junction bases: 14. The CDR3: CSAYGRGSGGAETQYF. CDR3 nucleotides: TGCAGTGCCTACGGGAGGGGCAGCGGGGGGGCAGAGACCCAGTACTTC.

This clonotype was seen a few times. This sequence joins TRBV6-5 and TRBJ2-6; D remains ambiguous. CDR1 and CDR2 (germline): MNHEY, SVGAGI. Trimming left V 1 base short and J 3 bases short, with 7 bases between. CDR3 length equals 15 residues. CDR3 in amino acids: CASSYFKLGANVLTF. CDR3 coding DNA: TGTGCCAGCAGTTACTTTAAGCTTGGGGCCAACGTCCTGACTTTC.

About this clonotype itself: One end of the junction varies from germline; a read error may be responsible. The V call is TRBV12-3 or TRBV12-4, the J call TRBJ2-7; no definite D call. CDR3 length equals 14 residues. The CDR3 loop is CASRPNDLSSEQYF. The DNA for the CDR3 is TGTGCCAGCAGACCAAACGACTTGTCCTCCGAGCAGTACTTC.

The chain carries TRBV27 and TRBJ2-7; D is perhaps TRBD1 (6 bases). Per the germline V gene, CDR1 is MNHEY and CDR2 is SMNVEV (reference sequence). This CDR3 has 13 amino acids. The V gene lost 8 bases and the J gene lost 0 bases, with 11 bases spanning the gap. In DNA, the CDR3 is TGTGCCAGCCGTACAGGGCGCTCCTACGAGCAGTACTTC. It codes for CASRTGRSYEQYF.

The chain links TRBV18 to TRBJ2-3, with 8 bases identical to TRBD2. Trimming removed 5 bases from V and 4 bases from J; junction bases left unmatched: 11. The CDR3 consists of 16 residues. Germline assignment: CDR1 KGHSH and CDR2 LQKENI. CDR3 coding DNA: TGTGCCAGCTCAGTAGCGGGGACCTCACTCCCAGATACGCAGTATTTT. Its protein is CASSVAGTSLPDTQYF. Drawing the rest from reference TRBV18 and TRBJ2-3, the complete variable domain is NAGVMQNPRHLVRRRGQEARLRCSPMKGHSHVYWYRQLPEEGLKFMVYLQKENIIDESGMPKERFSAEFPKEGPSILRIQQVVRGDSAAYFCASSVAGTSLPDTQYFGPGTRLTVL.